The rows below give T cell receptor beta chains drawn from one sample of a study of metastatic and nonmetastatic thyroid tumors. TCRdb reprocessed the PCR reads via MiXCR. The sample shows 37,000 or so clones, about 16% of them seen only once. Sequenced input: blood. Source of these receptors: a female donor with papillary thyroid cancer or a benign thyroid nodule (not recorded which). Some clones in this sample may be carry-over from other donors' samples. CDR3s include the opening cysteine and the closing phenylalanine or tryptophan. A D gene is named only where the DNA matches it firmly. Only part of the rows carry a size: once, few, many, or a class if the clone is expanded.

V gene: TRBV10-3; D gene: .; clone size: many; J gene: TRBJ1-2; CDR3 protein: CAITGRPNYGYTF; CDR3 DNA: TGTGCCATCACCGGGCGGCCTAACTATGGCTACACCTTC
V gene: TRBV5-1; D gene: .; clone size: many; J gene: TRBJ2-6; CDR3 protein: CASSLAGGAGANVLTF; CDR3 DNA: TGCGCCAGCAGCTTGGCGGGGGGCGCTGGGGCCAACGTCCTGACTTTC
V gene: TRBV27; D gene: .; clone size: many; J gene: TRBJ2-2; CDR3 protein: CASSLLALRGTGELFF; CDR3 DNA: TGTGCCAGCAGTTTACTAGCCCTTCGTGGCACCGGGGAGCTGTTTTTT
V gene: TRBV20-1; D gene: .; clone size: .; J gene: TRBJ2-7; CDR3 protein: CGAIVWNYEQYF; CDR3 DNA: TGCGGTGCTATAGTATGGAACTACGAGCAGTACTTC
V gene: TRBV2; D gene: TRBD2; clone size: .; J gene: TRBJ2-1; CDR3 protein: CASSGTSGRFDEQFF; CDR3 DNA: TGTGCCAGCAGTGGGACTAGCGGGAGATTCGATGAGCAGTTCTTC
V gene: TRBV20-1; D gene: .; clone size: many; J gene: TRBJ1-2; CDR3 protein: CSAPQGSLYGYTF; CDR3 DNA: TGCAGTGCTCCCCAGGGGAGCCTTTATGGCTACACCTTC
V gene: TRBV5-1; D gene: TRBD1; clone size: .; J gene: TRBJ2-7; CDR3 protein: CASRADRGWSSYEQYF; CDR3 DNA: TGCGCCAGCAGAGCTGACAGGGGCTGGAGCTCCTACGAGCAGTACTTC
V gene: TRBV9; D gene: .; clone size: .; J gene: TRBJ2-7; CDR3 protein: CASSPGWVDSYEQYF; CDR3 DNA: TGTGCCAGCAGCCCGGGGTGGGTTGACTCCTACGAGCAGTACTTC
V gene: TRBV12-5; D gene: .; clone size: many; J gene: TRBJ1-1; CDR3 protein: CASGPSGGLTEAFF; CDR3 DNA: TGTGCTAGTGGTCCCTCTGGAGGGTTGACTGAAGCTTTCTTT
V gene: TRBV9; D gene: TRBD2; clone size: many; J gene: TRBJ2-6; CDR3 protein: CASSVTSGSSGANVLTF; CDR3 DNA: TGTGCCAGCAGCGTAACTAGCGGGAGCTCTGGGGCCAACGTCCTGACTTTC
V gene: TRBV5-8; D gene: TRBD1; clone size: many; J gene: TRBJ1-1; CDR3 protein: CASSRGQRLFNTEAFF; CDR3 DNA: TGTGCCAGCAGCCGGGGACAGCGCCTGTTTAACACTGAAGCTTTCTTT
V gene: TRBV5-6; D gene: .; clone size: many; J gene: TRBJ2-7; CDR3 protein: CASSRTAGSYEQYF; CDR3 DNA: TGTGCCAGCAGCAGGACAGCGGGCTCCTACGAGCAGTACTTC
V gene: TRBV12-3/TRBV12-4; D gene: .; clone size: few; J gene: TRBJ1-5; CDR3 protein: CATFKEGSNRPQHF; CDR3 DNA: TGTGCCACCTTTAAGGAGGGGAGCAATAGGCCCCAGCATTTT
V gene: TRBV5-1; D gene: .; clone size: .; J gene: TRBJ1-2; CDR3 protein: CASIGVQHGYTF; CDR3 DNA: TGCGCCAGCATAGGGGTACAGCATGGCTACACCTTC
V gene: TRBV25-1; D gene: .; clone size: .; J gene: TRBJ1-2; CDR3 protein: CASIEPQDYGYTF; CDR3 DNA: TGTGCCAGCATTGAACCTCAGGATTATGGCTACACCTTC
V gene: TRBV28; D gene: TRBD2; clone size: many; J gene: TRBJ2-7; CDR3 protein: CASSSTGTTSYEQYF; CDR3 DNA: TGTGCCAGCAGTTCTACCGGGACTACCTCCTACGAGCAGTACTTC
V gene: TRBV30; D gene: TRBD1; clone size: once; J gene: TRBJ1-6; CDR3 protein: CAWSASGTGNSPLHF; CDR3 DNA: TGTGCCTGGAGTGCGTCCGGGACAGGGAATTCACCCCTCCACTTT
V gene: TRBV5-1; D gene: TRBD2; clone size: .; J gene: TRBJ2-1; CDR3 protein: CASSLMLAGGPVYNEQFF; CDR3 DNA: TGCGCCAGCAGCTTAATGCTAGCGGGGGGACCTGTCTACAATGAGCAGTTCTTC
V gene: TRBV18; D gene: TRBD1; clone size: many; J gene: TRBJ1-5; CDR3 protein: CASSRDRVEQPQHF; CDR3 DNA: TGTGCCAGCTCACGGGACAGGGTGGAACAGCCCCAGCATTTT
V gene: TRBV19; D gene: TRBD1; clone size: many; J gene: TRBJ2-7; CDR3 protein: CASSIGTGFGEQYF; CDR3 DNA: TGTGCCAGTAGTATAGGGACAGGGTTCGGTGAGCAGTACTTC